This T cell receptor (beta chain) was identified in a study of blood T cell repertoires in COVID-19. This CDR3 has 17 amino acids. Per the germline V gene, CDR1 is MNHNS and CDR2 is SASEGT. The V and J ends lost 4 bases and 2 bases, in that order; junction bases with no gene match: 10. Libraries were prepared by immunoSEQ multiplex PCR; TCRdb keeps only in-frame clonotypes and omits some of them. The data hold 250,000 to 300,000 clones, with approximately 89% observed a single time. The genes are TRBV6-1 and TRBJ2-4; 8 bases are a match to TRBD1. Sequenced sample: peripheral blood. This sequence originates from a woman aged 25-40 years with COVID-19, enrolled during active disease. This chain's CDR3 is CASSAPWAGGSKNIQYF. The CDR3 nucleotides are TGTGCCAGCAGTGCCCCTTGGGCAGGGGGCTCCAAAAACATTCAGTACTTC.